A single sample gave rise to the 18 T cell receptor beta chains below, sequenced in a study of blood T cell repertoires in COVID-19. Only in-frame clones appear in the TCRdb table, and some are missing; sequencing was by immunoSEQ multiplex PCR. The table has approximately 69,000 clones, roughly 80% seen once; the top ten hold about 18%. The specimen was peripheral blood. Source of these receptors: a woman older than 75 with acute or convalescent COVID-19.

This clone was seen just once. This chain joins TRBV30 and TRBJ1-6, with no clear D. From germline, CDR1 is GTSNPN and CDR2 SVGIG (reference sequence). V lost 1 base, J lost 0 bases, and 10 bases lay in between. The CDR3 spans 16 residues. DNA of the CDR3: TGTGCCTGGAGTGACGGCGGGAGCTCCTATAATTCACCCCTCCACTTT. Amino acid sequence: CAWSDGGSSYNSPLHF.

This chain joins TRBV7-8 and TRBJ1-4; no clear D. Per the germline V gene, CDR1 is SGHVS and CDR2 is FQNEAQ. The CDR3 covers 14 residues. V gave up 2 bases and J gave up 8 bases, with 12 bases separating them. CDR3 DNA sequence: TGTGCCAGCAGCTTAAACGCAGTGAACGAAAAACTGTTTTTT. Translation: CASSLNAVNEKLFF.

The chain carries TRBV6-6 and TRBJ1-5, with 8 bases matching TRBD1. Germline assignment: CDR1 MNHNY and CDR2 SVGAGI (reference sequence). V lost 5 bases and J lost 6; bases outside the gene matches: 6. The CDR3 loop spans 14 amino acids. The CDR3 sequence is CASSRTGFIQPQHF. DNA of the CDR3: TGTGCCAGCAGTAGGACAGGGTTTATTCAGCCCCAGCATTTT.

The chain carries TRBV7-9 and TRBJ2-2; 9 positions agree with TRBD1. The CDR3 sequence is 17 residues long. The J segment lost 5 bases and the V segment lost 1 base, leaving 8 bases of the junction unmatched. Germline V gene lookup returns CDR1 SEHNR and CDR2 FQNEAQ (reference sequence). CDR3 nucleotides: TGTGCCAGCAGCTTAGACGAGGGACAGGGTGGAACCGGGGAGCTGTTTTTT. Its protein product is CASSLDEGQGGTGELFF.

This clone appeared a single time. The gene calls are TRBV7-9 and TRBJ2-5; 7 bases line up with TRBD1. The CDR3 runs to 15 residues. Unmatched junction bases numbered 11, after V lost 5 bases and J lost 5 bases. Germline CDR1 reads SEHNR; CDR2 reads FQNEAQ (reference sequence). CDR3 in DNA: TGTGCCAGCAGCCAAGGGGGCTCGTCTGCGGAGACCCAGTACTTC. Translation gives CASSQGGSSAETQYF.

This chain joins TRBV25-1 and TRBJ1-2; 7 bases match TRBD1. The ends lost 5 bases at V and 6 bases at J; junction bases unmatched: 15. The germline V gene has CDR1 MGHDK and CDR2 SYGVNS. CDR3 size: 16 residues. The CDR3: CASSSLRGQGGHGYTF. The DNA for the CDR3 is TGTGCCAGCAGTAGCCTCCGGGGCCAGGGGGGCCATGGCTACACCTTC.

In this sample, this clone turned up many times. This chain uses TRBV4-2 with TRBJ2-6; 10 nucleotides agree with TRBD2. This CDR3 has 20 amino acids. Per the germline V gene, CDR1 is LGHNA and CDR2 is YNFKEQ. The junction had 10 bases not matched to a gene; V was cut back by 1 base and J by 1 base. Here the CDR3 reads CASSQGEASGSFSGANVLTF. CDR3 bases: TGTGCCAGCAGCCAAGGTGAGGCTAGCGGGAGTTTTTCTGGGGCCAACGTCCTGACTTTC.

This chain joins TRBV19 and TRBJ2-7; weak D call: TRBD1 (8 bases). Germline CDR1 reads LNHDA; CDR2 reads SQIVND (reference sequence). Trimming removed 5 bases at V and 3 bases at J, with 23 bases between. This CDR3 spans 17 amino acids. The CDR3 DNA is TGTGCCAGTAGTTTGACAGGGGCCAGCGCGGGAGTCTACGAGCAGTACTTC. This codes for CASSLTGASAGVYEQYF.

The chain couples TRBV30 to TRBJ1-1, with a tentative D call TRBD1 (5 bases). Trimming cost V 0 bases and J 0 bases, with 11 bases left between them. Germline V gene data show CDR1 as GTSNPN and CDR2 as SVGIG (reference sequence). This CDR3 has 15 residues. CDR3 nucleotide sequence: TGTGCCTGGAGTGTGGGGCGGACTATGAACACTGAAGCTTTCTTT. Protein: CAWSVGRTMNTEAFF.

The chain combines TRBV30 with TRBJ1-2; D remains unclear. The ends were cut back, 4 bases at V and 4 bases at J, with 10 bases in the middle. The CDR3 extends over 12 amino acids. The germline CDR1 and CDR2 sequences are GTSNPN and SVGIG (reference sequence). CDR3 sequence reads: CAWTKLGYGYTF. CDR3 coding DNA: TGTGCCTGGACGAAGCTCGGCTATGGCTACACCTTC. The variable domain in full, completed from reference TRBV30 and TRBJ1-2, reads SQTIHQWPATLVQPVGSPLSLECTVEGTSNPNLYWYRQAAGRGLQLLFYSVGIGQISSEVPQNLSASRPQDRQFILSSKKLLLSDSGFYLCAWTKLGYGYTFGSGTRLTVV.

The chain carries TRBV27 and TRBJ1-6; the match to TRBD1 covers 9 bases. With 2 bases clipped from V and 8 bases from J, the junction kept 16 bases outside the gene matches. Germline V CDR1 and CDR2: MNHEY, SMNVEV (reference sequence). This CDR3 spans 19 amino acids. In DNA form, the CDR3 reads TGTGCCAGCAGTTTAACCTCACCCGGACAGGGGCGGACGGATTCACCCCTCCACTTT. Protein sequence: CASSLTSPGQGRTDSPLHF.

Here the CDR3 reads CASSPRAGGLNNEQFF. The CDR3 DNA is TGTGCCAGTAGTCCTAGAGCGGGGGGCCTCAACAATGAGCAGTTCTTC. The rearrangement links TRBV19 to TRBJ2-1, with 9 nucleotides matching TRBD2. The CDR3 has 16 residues. Losses at the gene ends were 5 bases for V and 5 bases for J; bases not matched to a gene: 10. Germline lookup yields CDR1 LNHDA and CDR2 SQIVND (reference sequence).

CDR3 protein: CSASERGGGDTQYF. As DNA, the CDR3 is TGCAGTGCTAGTGAAAGAGGGGGCGGCGATACGCAGTATTTT. The rearrangement joins TRBV20-1 to TRBJ2-3; 7 bases agree with TRBD1. Germline V gene lookup returns CDR1 DFQATT and CDR2 SNEGSKA (reference sequence). With V trimmed by 3 bases and J by 6 bases, 9 bases remained unmatched. This CDR3 comprises 14 residues.

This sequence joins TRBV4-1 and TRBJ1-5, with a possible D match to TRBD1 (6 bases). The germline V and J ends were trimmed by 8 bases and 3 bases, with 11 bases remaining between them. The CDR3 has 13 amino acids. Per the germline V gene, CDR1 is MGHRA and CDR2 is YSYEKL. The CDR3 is CASRQAFNQPQHF. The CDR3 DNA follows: TGCGCCAGCCGACAGGCCTTCAATCAGCCCCAGCATTTT.

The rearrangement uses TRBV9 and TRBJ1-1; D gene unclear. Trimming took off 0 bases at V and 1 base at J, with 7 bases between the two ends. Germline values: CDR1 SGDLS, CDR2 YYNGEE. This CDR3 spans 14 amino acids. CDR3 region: CASSVGHENTEAFF. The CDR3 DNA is TGTGCCAGCAGCGTAGGGCACGAGAACACTGAAGCTTTCTTT.

The CDR3 DNA reads as TGTGCCAGCAGTTCCACAGGTCATCATCAGCCCCAGCATTTT. Translation gives CASSSTGHHQPQHF. The rearrangement joins TRBV7-9 to TRBJ1-5; TRBD1 is a possible D gene (5 bases). The CDR3 has 14 amino acids. Trimming stripped 6 bases from V and 5 bases from J, with 14 bases between. Per the germline V gene, CDR1 is SEHNR and CDR2 is FQNEAQ (reference sequence). Using reference TRBV7-9 and TRBJ1-5 for the parts outside the CDR3, the full variable domain is DTGVSQNPRHKITKRGQNVTFRCDPISEHNRLYWYRQTLGQGPEFLTYFQNEAQLEKSRLLSDRFSAERPKGSFSTLEIQRTEQGDSAMYLCASSSTGHHQPQHFGDGTRLSIL.

The CDR3 coding sequence is TGCAGCGTCCCTGGACAGGGGGCGAACACTGAAGCTTTCTTT. Translation: CSVPGQGANTEAFF. The chain carries TRBV29-1 and TRBJ1-1; 11 bases align to TRBD1. The CDR3 runs 14 residues. CDR1 is SQVTM, CDR2 ANQGSEA, per germline. With V trimmed by 6 bases and J by 1 base, 4 bases remained unmatched.

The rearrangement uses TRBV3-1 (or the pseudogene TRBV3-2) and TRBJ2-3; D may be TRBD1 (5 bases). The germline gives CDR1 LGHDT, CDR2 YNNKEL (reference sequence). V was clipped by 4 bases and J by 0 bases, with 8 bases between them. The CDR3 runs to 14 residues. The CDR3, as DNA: TGTGCCAGCAGCCTTGGGGCTAGCACAGATACGCAGTATTTT. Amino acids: CASSLGASTDTQYF.